This TCR beta chain was found in a study of T-cell memory formation after mild COVID-19. Turning to the study itself: Largely, the TCR clusters proved donor specific. Study observations and caveats: Clones contracting day 15 to 85 were balanced CD4/CD8; later expanders leaned CD4+.

Comment on this clonotype: Its matching antigen is unknown.

The CDR3 runs 13 residues. Germline lookup yields CDR1 LGHDT and CDR2 YNNKEL (reference sequence). V lost 3 bases to trimming and J lost 4 bases, with 7 bases between them. MiXCR, run by TCRdb on the 5' RACE reads, gives a single entry per CDR3 protein. The data show some 130,000 distinct CDR3 sequences, approximately 25% seen once. Sequencing input: PBMCs or a T cell subset sorted from them (not recorded which). The TCR originated in an adult woman who had mild COVID-19 (a few samples of this study predate the infection). Cell type and time point are not known. V usage is TRBV3-1 and J usage is TRBJ2-1; D remains unclear. The CDR3 loop is CASSQVGYNEQFF. As DNA, the CDR3 is TGTGCCAGCAGCCAGGTCGGATACAATGAGCAGTTCTTC.